The 18 T cell receptor beta chains below come from one sample, sequenced in a study of blood T cells in healthy people across ages. The second PCR ran roughly 7 to 11 cycles with a sample-barcoded 5' primer and J-beta primers. Each CDR3 protein is one row after TCRdb ran MiXCR on the 5' RACE reads. Of some 640,000 distinct CDR3 sequences in the sample, about 30% were seen once. The sequenced sample consisted of blood. These receptor sequences come from a woman older than 75 in good health.

This clonotype showed up just a few times. V is TRBV28 and J is TRBJ2-5; D may match TRBD1 or TRBD2 (5 bases each). Germline CDR1 is MDHEN and CDR2 is SYDVKM. V lost 5 bases and J lost 5, with 21 bases in between. CDR3 length: 16 residues. The CDR3 reads CASSLGIRESLETQYF. In DNA form, the CDR3 reads TGTGCCAGCAGTCTAGGGATCAGGGAGTCCCTCGAGACCCAGTACTTC.

The table lists this clonotype with a few counts. This chain connects TRBV3-1 to TRBJ1-5, with TRBD1 identical over 8 bases. Trimming took 3 bases from V and 0 from J; bases not matched to a gene: 1. This CDR3 comprises 15 residues. Germline assignment: CDR1 LGHDT and CDR2 YNNKEL (reference sequence). The CDR3 protein is CASSQTGDSNQPQHF. The CDR3 DNA is TGTGCCAGCAGCCAGACAGGGGATAGCAATCAGCCCCAGCATTTT.

This clonotype came up a few times. The genes are TRBV12-3 or TRBV12-4 and TRBJ2-7; no definite D call. The V end was cut by 1 base, the J end by 1 base, with 11 bases between. This CDR3 region has 15 residues. The CDR3 region has the DNA TGTGCCAGCAGTTTAGTCCTGACCGATTCCTACGAGCAGTACTTC. Translation: CASSLVLTDSYEQYF.

J is TRBJ2-7 and V is TRBV9; D gene uncertain. Germline V gene lookup returns CDR1 SGDLS and CDR2 YYNGEE. The CDR3 length is 14 residues. Trimming took off 0 bases at V and 4 bases at J, with 11 bases between the two ends. The CDR3 DNA reads TGTGCCAGCAGCGTAGGAGAGATTCCATACGAGCAGTACTTC. Residues: CASSVGEIPYEQYF.

To note about this clonotype: It may be a read error: a sequence one base away is much more abundant. The CDR3 nucleotides read TGTGCCAGCGGTCCCAGAGGGTCCGGGGTAACCAATCAGCCCCAGCATTTT. Translating it yields CASGPRGSGVTNQPQHF. The chain has TRBV12-3 or TRBV12-4 and TRBJ1-5; D gene ambiguous. V was pared by 8 bases and J by 3 bases, with 23 bases between. CDR3 length: 17 residues.

The chain has TRBV27 and TRBJ2-4; D ambiguous. The DNA end lines up better with TRBJ2-7; the J call may be wrong. Germline assignment: CDR1 MNHEY and CDR2 SMNVEV (reference sequence). The CDR3 covers 13 residues. The CDR3 loop is CASSLRIFHEQYF. The CDR3 DNA reads TGTGCCAGCAGTTTACGAATCTTCCACGAGCAGTACTTC.

The chain uses TRBV6-6 and TRBJ2-4, with 11 nucleotides matching TRBD2. The end of the DNA is better explained by TRBJ2-7, so the J call may be wrong. The CDR3 covers 14 residues. In germline, CDR1 is MNHNY, CDR2 SVGAGI (reference sequence). CDR3 bases: TGTGCCAGCGGCCCTAGCGGGGGGTCTTACGAGCAGTACTTC. It is translated as CASGPSGGSYEQYF.

This clonotype came up many times. The gene calls are TRBV20-1 and TRBJ2-1, with D possibly matching TRBD2 (7 bases). Germline V gene data show CDR1 as DFQATT and CDR2 as SNEGSKA (reference sequence). CDR3 size: 15 residues. Trimming shortened V by 2 bases and J by 5 bases, and 16 bases separated the two germline ends. The CDR3 here is CSARQTGGRNNEQFF. The CDR3 region has the DNA TGCAGTGCTAGACAAACGGGGGGCCGCAACAATGAGCAGTTCTTC.

Concerning this clonotype: A much larger clone lies a single base off, so this may be a read error. V and J are TRBV30 and TRBJ2-3; weak D call: TRBD2 (5 bases). This CDR3 spans 12 amino acids. The germline CDR1 and CDR2 sequences are GTSNPN and SVGIG (reference sequence). The CDR3, as DNA: TGTGCCGGGAGTACCTCGGCAGATACGCAGTATTTT. It encodes CAGSTSADTQYF. The variable domain in full, with the rest retrieved from reference TRBV30 and TRBJ2-3, is SQTIHQWPATLVQPVGSPLSLECTVEGTSNPNLYWYRQAAGRGLQLLFYSVGIGQISSEVPQNLSASRPQDRQFILSSKKLLLSDSGFYLCAGSTSADTQYFGPGTRLTVL.

This clonotype occurred many times. The gene calls are TRBV5-1 and TRBJ1-2, with 7 positions matching TRBD1. CDR1 and CDR2 (germline): SGHRS, YFSETQ. CDR3 size: 14 residues. The trim removed 4 bases at V and 7 bases at J, leaving 10 bases unmatched. This CDR3 is CASSLDRDSGGYTF. The CDR3 nucleotides read TGCGCCAGCAGCCTCGACAGGGATTCTGGTGGCTACACCTTC.

In this sample, this clonotype turned up a few times. This chain uses TRBV6-6 with TRBJ1-1, with D unresolved. The CDR3 has 15 amino acids. Germline CDR1 is MNHNY and CDR2 is SVGAGI (reference sequence). V was trimmed by 5 bases and J by 0 bases, leaving 13 bases between them. The chain's CDR3 is CASSGQERMNTEAFF. The CDR3 region has the DNA TGTGCCAGCAGTGGGCAGGAACGCATGAACACTGAAGCTTTCTTT.

This clonotype was recorded many times. A much larger clone differs from this one at a single base, so this may be a read error. The J gene is TRBJ2-3, the V gene TRBV12-3 or TRBV12-4; TRBD2 is a possible D gene (5 bases). The CDR3 runs to 14 residues. The CDR3 spells CASSSRASTDAQYF. The CDR3 nucleotides are TGTGCCAGCAGTTCTAGAGCTAGCACAGATGCGCAGTATTTT.

This clonotype turned up a few times. The chain joins TRBV7-2 to TRBJ2-2, with D tentatively TRBD1 (6 bases). V shed 0 bases and J shed 6 bases, with 14 bases lying between them. The length of the CDR3 is 16 residues. Germline V CDR1 and CDR2: SGHTA, FQGNSA. The CDR3 DNA reads as TGTGCCAGCAGCTTAGCAGGGCAGGGGATCCCCGGGGAGCTGTTTTTT. As protein: CASSLAGQGIPGELFF.

The chain links TRBV20-1 to TRBJ2-2; D is uncertain. The germline CDR1 and CDR2 sequences are DFQATT and SNEGSKA (reference sequence). Trimming stripped 0 bases from V and 4 bases from J, with 12 bases between. The CDR3 consists of 15 residues. The CDR3 DNA reads TGCAGTGCTAGAGATCCCAGCATGGGCACCGGGGAGCTGTTTTTT. Translation gives CSARDPSMGTGELFF.

This clonotype was seen repeatedly, ten times or more. V is TRBV28 and J is TRBJ2-4; D is uncertain. V was cut by 3 bases and J by 9 bases, with 18 bases left in between. Per the germline V gene, CDR1 is MDHEN and CDR2 is SYDVKM. This CDR3 is 15 amino acids long. CDR3 bases: TGTGCCAGCAGTTTGCAGGCAGGCCGAGACCGCATTCAGTACTTC. This translates into CASSLQAGRDRIQYF.

The gene calls are TRBV7-3 and TRBJ2-1; no clear D gene. CDR3 length equals 16 residues. Germline values: CDR1 SGHTA, CDR2 FQGTGA. Trimming removed 5 bases from V and 3 bases from J, with 17 bases in between. CDR3 sequence (DNA): TGTGCCAGCAGCCGGACGGAGACGGCAAACTACAATGAGCAGTTCTTC. Protein sequence: CASSRTETANYNEQFF.

The sample holds one count of this clonotype. One end of the junction is discordant with germline, which a read error may explain. The J gene is TRBJ2-5, the V gene TRBV30; D ambiguous. Matching the DNA end better, TRBJ2-7 makes the J call doubtful. Germline V lookup: CDR1 GTSNPN, CDR2 SVGIG (reference sequence). The CDR3 extends over 11 amino acids. CDR3 protein: CVWSASYEQYF. Written as DNA, the CDR3 is TGTGTCTGGAGTGCATCTTACGAGCAGTACTTC.

The count of this clonotype is one. V is TRBV9 and J is TRBJ2-4, with 7 bases aligning to TRBD2. The V gene end was trimmed by 0 bases and the J gene end by 4 bases; junction bases not matched to a gene: 16. Germline V CDR1 and CDR2: SGDLS, YYNGEE. This CDR3 contains 19 residues. CDR3 DNA: TGTGCCAGCAGCGTAGGAACCCCGTCACCCGGGGAGGGGAAAAACATTCAGTACTTC. Translation gives CASSVGTPSPGEGKNIQYF.